What follows are 8 T cell receptor beta chains derived from one specimen sequenced in a study of cytotoxic CD8 clonotypes in ibrutinib-treated CLL. The table came from immunoSEQ multiplex PCR; TCRdb's copy has only in-frame clones and leaves some out. The sample carries 7,900 or so clones, around 80% recorded once. The material was PBMCs, obtained before ibrutinib treatment. The receptors come from a human donor with chronic lymphocytic leukemia.

V gene TRBV28 combines with J gene TRBJ2-7; 11 nucleotides line up with TRBD2. Trimming removed 4 bases from V and 0 bases from J; junction bases left unmatched: 2. CDR3 length: 15 amino acids. Looked up from germline, CDR1 is MDHEN and CDR2 is SYDVKM. This CDR3 reads CASSSTSGGSYEQYF. DNA of the CDR3: TGTGCCAGCAGTTCAACTAGCGGGGGCTCCTACGAGCAGTACTTC.

The rearrangement uses TRBV6-1 and TRBJ2-1; possibly TRBD1 for D (5 bases). Between the trimmed V and J ends, which lost 3 bases and 6 bases, there was a span of 18 bases. CDR3 size: 16 residues. The germline V gene encodes CDR1 MNHNS and CDR2 SASEGT. The CDR3 protein is CASSDGRVYSGNEQFF. CDR3 nucleotides: TGTGCCAGCAGTGATGGCAGGGTATATAGTGGCAATGAGCAGTTCTTC.

The gene calls are TRBV5-4 and TRBJ1-1, with D hard to call. Trimming took off 3 bases at V and 6 bases at J, with 15 bases between the two ends. The CDR3 spans 14 residues. The germline V gene has CDR1 SGHNT and CDR2 YYREEE (reference sequence). Written as DNA, the CDR3 is TGTGCCAGCAGCTCCCAGACACCGGGAGCTGAAGCTTTCTTT. This translates into CASSSQTPGAEAFF.

The J gene is TRBJ2-7, the V gene TRBV6-5; 8 bases match TRBD1. Germline V CDR1 and CDR2: MNHEY, SVGAGI. V dropped 2 bases and J dropped 3; count of bases not matched to a gene: 6. The CDR3 consists of 15 residues. The chain's CDR3 is CASSYETGVFYEQYF. The CDR3 DNA reads as TGTGCCAGCAGTTACGAGACAGGGGTCTTCTACGAGCAGTACTTC.

The rearrangement joins TRBV11-2 to TRBJ2-7, with D unresolved. CDR1 is SGHAT, CDR2 FQNNGV, per germline. Trimming shortened V by 4 bases and J by 0 bases, and 1 base separated the two germline ends. This CDR3 contains 11 residues. The CDR3 DNA sequence: TGTGCCAGCAGCTCCTCCTACGAGCAGTACTTC. Translated: CASSSSYEQYF.

Points on this clone: At one end the junction does not follow the germline gene, possibly because of a read error. This chain links TRBV13 with TRBJ1-2; 7 bases align to TRBD1. The germline V gene has CDR1 PRHDT and CDR2 FYEKMQ (reference sequence). CDR3 length equals 11 residues. This CDR3 reads CASSLDREASF. As DNA, the CDR3 is TGTGCCAGCAGCCTAGACAGGGAAGCGTCCTTC.

The rearrangement uses TRBV30 and TRBJ2-2; D not certain. The CDR3 sequence is 12 residues long. Germline values: CDR1 GTSNPN, CDR2 SVGIG (reference sequence). The V end lost 3 bases, the J end lost 2 bases, and 4 bases lay between the germline ends. The CDR3 nucleotides are TGTGCCTGGAGATATAACACCGGGGAGCTGTTTTTT. It is translated as CAWRYNTGELFF.

The count of this clone is one. The V and J genes are TRBV27 and TRBJ1-3, with D hard to call. Germline lookup yields CDR1 MNHEY and CDR2 SMNVEV (reference sequence). V lost 5 bases, J lost 5 bases, and 10 bases lay in between. The CDR3 sequence is 13 residues long. The CDR3 nucleotides read TGTGCCAGCAGTAGGACGGATCGAAACACCATATATTTT. It translates to CASSRTDRNTIYF.